This TCR beta chain was sequenced during a study of Ad26.COV2.S vaccination and SARS-CoV-2 variants. As for the study in general: The donor belonged to the COV1001 Ad26.COV2.S trial arm. Administration of Ad26.COV2.S was intramuscular, either once or twice 56 days apart.

From germline, CDR1 is GTSNPN and CDR2 SVGIG (reference sequence). Trimming cost V 3 bases and J 3 bases, with 11 bases left between them. The CDR3 has 13 amino acids. The sample's treatment: roughly 19 received Ad26.COV2.S at low or high dose, single or two shots; 5 received placebo; per-sample allocation not given. Samples were taken on day 63 after the first vaccine or placebo injection. Remarks on this clone: What it binds is not known.

Study-level points and caveats: Vaccine and placebo groups showed comparable non-spike TCR breadth. Substantial breadth was reported for post-vaccination spike-specific CD8+ and CD4+ T cells.

Here immunoSEQ multiplex PCR was the method, and the copy in TCRdb shows in-frame clones only, minus some. The sample comprises about 680,000 clones, 89% of which are singletons, and roughly 1.5% rests with the top ten. This receptor was identified in a person aged 18 to 59 who received the Ad26.COV2.S COVID-19 vaccine or a placebo. J is TRBJ1-2 and V is TRBV30, with D perhaps matching TRBD1 (6 bases). The sequencing here drew on peripheral blood, taken in a trial of Ad26.COV2.S vaccine versus placebo. The CDR3 bases are TGTGCCTGGAGCGGCGGGGGGCACTATGGCTACACCTTC. This gives the protein CAWSGGGHYGYTF.